This TCR beta chain was captured in a study of shared clonotypes between healthy human individuals. Clones were read by immunoSEQ multiplex PCR, and TCRdb kept only the in-frame ones, dropping some. The repertoire consists of roughly 500,000 clones, with less than 96% occurring once and the leading ten covering about 0.057%. This clone was seen just once. It was into CD45RA+ naive and CD45RA-negative memory subsets that the CD4+ cells were split. The CDR3 loop spans 12 amino acids. Trimming took off 8 bases at V and 10 bases at J, with 16 bases between the two ends. Germline-derived CDR1 and CDR2 are SGHAT and FQNNGV.

Sequences were obtained from naive CD4+ T cells sorted from blood. Subset denoted: CD45RA+ positively selected. The V gene is TRBV11-2, the J gene TRBJ2-3, with a weak D call TRBD2 (5 bases). The clonotype comes from a woman in her thirties in good health. In nucleotides, the CDR3 is TGTGCCAGCTATCAGCGGTCGTCGTCGCAGTATTTT. It yields the protein CASYQRSSSQYF.